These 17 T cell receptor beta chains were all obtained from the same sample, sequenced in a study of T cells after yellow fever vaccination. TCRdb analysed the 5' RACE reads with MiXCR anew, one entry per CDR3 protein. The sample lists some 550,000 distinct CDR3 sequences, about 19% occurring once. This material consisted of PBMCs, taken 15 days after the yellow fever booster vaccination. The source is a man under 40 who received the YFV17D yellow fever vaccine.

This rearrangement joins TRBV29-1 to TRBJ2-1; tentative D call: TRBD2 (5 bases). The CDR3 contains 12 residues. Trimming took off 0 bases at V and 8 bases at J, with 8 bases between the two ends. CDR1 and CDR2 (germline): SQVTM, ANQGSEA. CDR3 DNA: TGCAGCGTTGAAGACTCGGAGGATGAGCAGTTCTTC. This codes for CSVEDSEDEQFF.

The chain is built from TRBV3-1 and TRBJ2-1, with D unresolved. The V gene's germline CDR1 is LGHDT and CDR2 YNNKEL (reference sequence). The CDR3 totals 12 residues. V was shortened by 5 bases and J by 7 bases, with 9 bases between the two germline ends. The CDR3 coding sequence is TGTGCCAGCAGCAAAACAGCAAATGAGCAGTTCTTC. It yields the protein CASSKTANEQFF.

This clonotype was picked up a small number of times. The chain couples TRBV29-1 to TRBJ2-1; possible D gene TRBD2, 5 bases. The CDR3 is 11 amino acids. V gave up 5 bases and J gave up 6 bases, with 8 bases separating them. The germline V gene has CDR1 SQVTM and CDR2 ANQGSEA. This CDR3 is CSVLAGNEQFF. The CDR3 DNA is TGCAGCGTTCTAGCCGGCAATGAGCAGTTCTTC.

The CDR3: CASSQWTPDTQYF. In DNA form, the CDR3 reads TGTGCCAGCAGCCAATGGACCCCGGATACGCAGTATTTT. This chain connects TRBV14 to TRBJ2-3; D unclear. Germline CDR1 and CDR2: SGHDN and FVKESK. Trimming took 2 bases from V and 6 from J, leaving 9 bases between them. This CDR3 has 13 residues.

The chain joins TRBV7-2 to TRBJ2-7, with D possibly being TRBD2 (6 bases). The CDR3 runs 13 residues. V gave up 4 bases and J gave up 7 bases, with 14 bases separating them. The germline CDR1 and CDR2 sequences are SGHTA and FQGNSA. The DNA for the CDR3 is TGTGCCAGCAGCTCACCAAACGGGGGTGAGCAGTACTTC. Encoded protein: CASSSPNGGEQYF.

The CDR3 is CASSFHNDPAQYF. The CDR3 DNA sequence: TGTGCCAGCAGTTTCCATAACGACCCAGCCCAGTACTTC. V is TRBV12-3 or TRBV12-4 and J is TRBJ2-5; unclear D gene. The CDR3 spans 13 residues. V was clipped by 3 bases and J by 9 bases, with 14 bases between them.

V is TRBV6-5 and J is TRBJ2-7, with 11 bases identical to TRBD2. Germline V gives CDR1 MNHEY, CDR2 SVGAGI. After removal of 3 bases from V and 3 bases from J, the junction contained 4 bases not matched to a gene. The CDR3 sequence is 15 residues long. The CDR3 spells CASSYSGRALYEQYF. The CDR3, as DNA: TGTGCCAGCAGTTATAGCGGGAGGGCCCTCTACGAGCAGTACTTC.

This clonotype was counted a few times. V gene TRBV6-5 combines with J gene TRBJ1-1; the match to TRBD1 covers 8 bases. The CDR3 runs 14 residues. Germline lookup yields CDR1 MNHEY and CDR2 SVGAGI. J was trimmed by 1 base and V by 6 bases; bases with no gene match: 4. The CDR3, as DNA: TGTGCCAGCAGGAGGACAGGGACGAACACTGAAGCTTTCTTT. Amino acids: CASRRTGTNTEAFF.

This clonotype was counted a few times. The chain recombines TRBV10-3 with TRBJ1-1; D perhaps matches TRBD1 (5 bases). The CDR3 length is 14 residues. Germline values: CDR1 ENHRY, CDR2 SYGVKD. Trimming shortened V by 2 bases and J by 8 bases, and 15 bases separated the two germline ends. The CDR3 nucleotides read TGTGCCATCAGTGAGCCCCCCGGGGGGGGAGAAGCTTTCTTT. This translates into CAISEPPGGGEAFF.

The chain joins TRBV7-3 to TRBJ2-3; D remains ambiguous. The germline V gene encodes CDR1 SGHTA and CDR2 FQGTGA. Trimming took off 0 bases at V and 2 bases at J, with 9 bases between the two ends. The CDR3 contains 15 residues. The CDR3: CASSLTRAITDTQYF. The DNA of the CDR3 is TGTGCCAGCAGCTTAACTCGCGCTATCACAGATACGCAGTATTTT.

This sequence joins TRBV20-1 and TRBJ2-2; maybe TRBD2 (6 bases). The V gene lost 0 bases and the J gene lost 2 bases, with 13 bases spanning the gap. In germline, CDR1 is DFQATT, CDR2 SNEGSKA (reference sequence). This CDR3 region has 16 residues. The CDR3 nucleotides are TGCAGTGCTAGAGATCAGGGCGGGGCTAACACCGGGGAGCTGTTTTTT. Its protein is CSARDQGGANTGELFF.

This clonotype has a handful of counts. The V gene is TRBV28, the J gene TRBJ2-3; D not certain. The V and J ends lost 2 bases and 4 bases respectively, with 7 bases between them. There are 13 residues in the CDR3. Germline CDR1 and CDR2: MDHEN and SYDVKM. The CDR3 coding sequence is TGTGCCAGCAGTTTACGGGCCCCAGATACGCAGTATTTT. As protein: CASSLRAPDTQYF.

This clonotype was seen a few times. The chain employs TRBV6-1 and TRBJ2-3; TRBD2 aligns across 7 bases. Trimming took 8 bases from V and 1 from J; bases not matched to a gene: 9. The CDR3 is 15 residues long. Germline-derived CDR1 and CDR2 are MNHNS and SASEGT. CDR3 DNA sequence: TGTGCCAGCCGAATGGGGGGGTCTGGCACAGATACGCAGTATTTT. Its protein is CASRMGGSGTDTQYF.

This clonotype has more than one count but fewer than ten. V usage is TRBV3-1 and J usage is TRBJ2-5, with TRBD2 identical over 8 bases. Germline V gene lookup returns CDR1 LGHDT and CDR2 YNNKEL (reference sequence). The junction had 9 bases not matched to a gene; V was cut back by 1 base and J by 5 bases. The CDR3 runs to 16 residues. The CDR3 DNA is TGTGCCAGCAGCCAAGTTTCGACGGGAGGGCGGGAGACCCAGTACTTC. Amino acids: CASSQVSTGGRETQYF.

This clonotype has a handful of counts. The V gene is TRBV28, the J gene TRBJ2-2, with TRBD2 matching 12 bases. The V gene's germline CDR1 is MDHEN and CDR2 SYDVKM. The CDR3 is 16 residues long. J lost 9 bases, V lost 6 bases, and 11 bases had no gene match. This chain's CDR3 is CASSPTSGSISRELFF. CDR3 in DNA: TGTGCCAGCAGCCCGACTAGCGGGAGTATTTCCCGGGAGCTGTTTTTT.

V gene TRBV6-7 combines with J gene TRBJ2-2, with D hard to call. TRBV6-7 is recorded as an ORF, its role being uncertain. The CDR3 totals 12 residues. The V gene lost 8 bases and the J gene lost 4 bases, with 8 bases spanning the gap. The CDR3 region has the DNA TGTGCCAGCGGGCGCGCCACCGGGGAGCTGTTTTTT. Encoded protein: CASGRATGELFF.

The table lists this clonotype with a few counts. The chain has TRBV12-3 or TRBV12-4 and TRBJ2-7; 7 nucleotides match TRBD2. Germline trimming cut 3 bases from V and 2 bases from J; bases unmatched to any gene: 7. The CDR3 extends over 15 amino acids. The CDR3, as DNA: TGTGCCAGCAGTTTGGGAGCGGGGATCGCCTACGAGCAGTACTTC. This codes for CASSLGAGIAYEQYF.